This section outlines one T cell receptor (beta chain) sequence together with its context. In this sample, this clonotype turned up many times. Its antigen is still unknown. The sample holds no much larger clone one base away, and base qualities are not on file. This sample stems from a study of human T cells and chemical hapten exposure (dated by TCRdb to the early 2020s). The study in broad terms: For sensitization, 2% DPC in acetone was applied to a 2 cm by 2 cm area of upper inner arm skin. Patient blood was sampled pre-sensitization (week 0) and at 2, 6 and about 24 weeks after DPC sensitization. Libraries were combined into a pool for sequencing, and differences in TCR yield between samples came mainly from small differences in library volumes within the pool. Peripheral blood TCR repertoire changes were tracked in vivo in alopecia patients during primary and secondary sensitization to the hapten diphenylcyclopropenone (DPC). Patch testing was performed on the upper back with Finn chambers containing 0.01% DPC, and the patch tests were scored after 6 days according to International Contact Dermatitis Research Group standards. The mostly female patient cohort included alopecia areata with under or over 50% scalp involvement, alopecia totalis and alopecia universalis. Throughout the study period of 20 to 25 weeks, patients also received therapeutic DPC doses to the scalp every week. Approximately 30 alopecia patients provided blood for TCR sequencing at one to four time points (pre-sensitization, 2, 6 and 24 weeks).

Libraries came from RACE. These reads were obtained on a NextSeq 500. Library preparation attached unique molecular identifiers to individual cDNA molecules for quantitative, reproducible TCR counting. Both TCR alpha and TCR beta chains were sequenced from each blood RNA sample. The authors processed their data as follows. Samples had a median of roughly 91,000 TCRs, with a range from about 23,224 to 750,000. The Decombinator software suite was used to annotate V, J and CDR3 in the TCR reads. For PS versus PT1 abundance plots, all samples were subsampled to the same number of TCRs (28,000). TCRs were defined as expanded if absent before sensitization and observed at least eight times at the 2-week time point. TCRdb reworked the public reads: Q25 trimming with fastp, MiXCR clone assembly, productive beta chains retained. Rows with one shared CDR3 protein collapse into an entry with the most common genes and DNA. These V and J calls originate from TCRdb's pipeline instead of the authors' own analysis. The sample table holds around 380,000 distinct CDR3 sequences, of which approximately 5% were seen once. The ten largest clones capture around 2.3% of the sample.

Per the publication, the time point label means: patch test 1, 2 weeks after DPC sensitization. What the treatment or condition label conveys for this sample: therapeutic diphenylcyclopropenone sensitization with weekly scalp DPC. At each patch-test visit, blood was drawn before the patch test was applied. Patients were considered eligible if aged 18 to 70, diagnosed with alopecia and deemed suitable for DPC therapy, and patients were excluded if pregnant. Total RNA was extracted from unfractionated whole blood that had been collected in Tempus Blood RNA tubes. Results and caveats for the whole study, not just this receptor: Because every patient had alopecia, a presumed autoimmune disease, the patients' immune response might differ from that of healthy individuals. DPC sensitization did not change the number of TCRs with a frequency above 1 in 1000, and there was no evidence of changes in global repertoire structure. Expanded TCRs formed significantly more large CDR3 similarity clusters than pre-sensitization or healthy control sets, consistent with antigen-driven responses. After repeated subsampling, changes were observed in the strength of the expansion versus patch-test correlation and in the threshold at which the correlation became significant. A positive correlation was found between the number of PT1 expanded TCRs and patch test score, with significance reached at thresholds 8, 16 and 32 but not 4.

The CDR3 covers 14 residues, taking in both the cysteine and the phenylalanine. Only CDR3 DNA remains: 42 bases, in frame from the first base. The germline V gene (reference sequence) specifies MNHEY as CDR1 and SMNVEV as CDR2. V is pared back by 6 bases and J by 5 bases, with 14 bases lying between the germline termini. Rearrangement joined TRBV27 to TRBJ1-5, with the identity of the D gene unclear. This material consisted of whole blood, taken in connection with sensitization to the hapten diphenylcyclopropenone (DPC). This clonotype was obtained from a woman aged 50 to 60 with alopecia areata. Some clones in this sample may be carry-over from other donors' samples. The CDR3 here reads CASRQALGYQPQHF. At the DNA level, the sequence is TGTGCCAGCAGGCAAGCCCTGGGGTATCAGCCCCAGCATTTT.